This T cell receptor beta chain was captured in a study of response to subunit inactivated influenza vaccine. This CDR3 contains 12 residues. Germline-derived CDR1 and CDR2 are MNHEY and SVGAGI. V was cut by 6 bases and J by 5 bases, with 8 bases left in between. TCRdb re-analysed the RT-PCR reads in MiXCR, keeping a single row per CDR3 protein. The table shows about 540,000 distinct CDR3 sequences, with approximately 20% occurring only once. These data are also associated with another study on T cells expressing NK-cell markers. This second study says: Beta-chain TCR cDNA was generated via 5'RACE template switching with UMIs. Beta-chain profiling covered CD3+CD56+NKG2C+, CD3+CD56+NKG2C- and CD3+CD56-NKG2C+ sorted subsets. Within several experiments, an anti-gamma-delta TCR antibody kept the sorting limited to alpha-beta TCR T cells.

The material sequenced was CD4+ T cells sorted from PBMCs, taken about 12 days after vaccination. The sequence derives from a man in his forties or fifties who received an inactivated influenza vaccine. This chain connects TRBV6-5 to TRBJ2-1; D call uncertain. The CDR3 spells CASRSLDNEQFF. CDR3 DNA sequence: TGTGCCAGCAGGTCGTTAGACAATGAGCAGTTCTTC.